This T cell receptor (beta chain) appears in the sequencing data of a study of regulatory T cells in long-lasting Graves disease. Overall study results and limits: Segments TRBV28, TRBJ1-2 and TRBJ2-5 showed preferential usage in persistent disease.

To make TCR beta libraries, researchers used iRepertoire HTBI primers and Arm-PCR of CDR3 regions. One entry per CDR3 protein, called by TCRdb with MiXCR from the multiplex PCR reads. The data show roughly 500,000 distinct CDR3 sequences, 14% seen once. The germline gives CDR1 DFQATT, CDR2 SNEGSKA (reference sequence). This CDR3 is 17 amino acids long. V lost 2 bases, J lost 2 bases, and 14 bases stayed unmatched. This clonotype has only a few counts. What it recognizes is unknown. Noted time point: newly diagnosed GD, antithyroid drugs for less than 3 months. Extracted PBMC RNA gave rise to the TCR library. The sample also formed part of further work on T cells in Graves' hyperthyroidism and ophthalmopathy. That publication notes: Lactation, pregnancy, other autoimmune disease or uncontrolled infection led to exclusion of patients.

This clonotype originated in a woman in her forties or fifties with Graves disease. This sample comprised peripheral blood mononuclear cells (PBMCs), obtained at new diagnosis, from a patient treated with antithyroid drugs. The rearrangement uses TRBV20-1 and TRBJ2-7; 8 bases align to TRBD2. CDR3: CSARSLTIAGNTYEQYF. CDR3 coding DNA: TGCAGTGCTAGAAGCCTTACTATAGCGGGAAATACCTACGAGCAGTACTTC.